This T cell receptor (beta chain) comes out of a study of blood T cell repertoires in COVID-19. Study at large: The cDNA or gDNA used as material had been derived from T cells, B-cell-depleted T cells, or PBMCs.

The CDR3 sequence is 14 residues long. V lost 3 bases, J lost 6 bases, and 13 bases lay in between. Per germline, CDR1 SGHTS and CDR2 YDEGEE. Sequencing used immunoSEQ multiplex PCR; TCRdb keeps in-frame clones, though not all of them. The repertoire holds under 500,000 clones, with roughly 85% as singletons. Enrolled through a virtual design, the participants were between 18 and 89 years of age and came from 24 US areas. Cohort placement rested on clinical history that participants reported themselves. The chain carries TRBV5-8 and TRBJ1-5, with D perhaps matching TRBD1 (6 bases). The sequence derives from a woman aged 18-30 years with acute COVID-19. Sequencing used PBMCs or T cells enriched from blood (not recorded which). The CDR3 loop is CASSSRQDGQPQHF. CDR3 sequence (DNA): TGTGCCAGCAGCTCCCGACAGGACGGTCAGCCCCAGCATTTT.